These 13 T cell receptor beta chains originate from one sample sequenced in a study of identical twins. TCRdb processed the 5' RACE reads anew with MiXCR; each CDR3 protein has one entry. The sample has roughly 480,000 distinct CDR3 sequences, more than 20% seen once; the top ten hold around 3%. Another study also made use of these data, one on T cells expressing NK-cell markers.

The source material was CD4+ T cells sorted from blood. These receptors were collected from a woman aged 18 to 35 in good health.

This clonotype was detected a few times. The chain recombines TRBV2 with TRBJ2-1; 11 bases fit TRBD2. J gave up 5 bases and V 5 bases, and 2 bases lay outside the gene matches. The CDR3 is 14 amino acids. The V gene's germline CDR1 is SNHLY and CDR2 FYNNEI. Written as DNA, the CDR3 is TGTGCCAGCAGTTTACTAGCGGGGGACAATGAGCAGTTCTTC. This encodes CASSLLAGDNEQFF. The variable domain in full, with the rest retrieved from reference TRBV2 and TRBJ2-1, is EPEVTQTPSHQVTQMGQEVILRCVPISNHLYFYWYRQILGQKVEFLVSFYNNEISEKSEIFDDQFSVERPDGSNFTLKIRSTKLEDSAMYFCASSLLAGDNEQFFGPGTRLTVL.

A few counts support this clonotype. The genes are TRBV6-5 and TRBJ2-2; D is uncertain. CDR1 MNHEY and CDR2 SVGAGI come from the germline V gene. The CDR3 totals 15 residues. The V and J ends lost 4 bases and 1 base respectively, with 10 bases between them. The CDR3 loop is CASSSGDKNTGELFF. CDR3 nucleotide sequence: TGTGCCAGCAGTTCCGGAGACAAGAACACCGGGGAGCTGTTTTTT.

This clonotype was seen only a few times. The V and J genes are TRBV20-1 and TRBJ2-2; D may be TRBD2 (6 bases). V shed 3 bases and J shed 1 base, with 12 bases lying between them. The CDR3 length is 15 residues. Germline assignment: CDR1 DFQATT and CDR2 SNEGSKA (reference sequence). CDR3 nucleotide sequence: TGCAGTGCTAGCCCCGGGGGAAAGAACACCGGGGAGCTGTTTTTT. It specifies CSASPGGKNTGELFF.

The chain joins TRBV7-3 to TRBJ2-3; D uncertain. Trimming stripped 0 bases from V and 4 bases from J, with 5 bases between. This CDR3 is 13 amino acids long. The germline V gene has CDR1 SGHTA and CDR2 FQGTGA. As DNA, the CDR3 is TGTGCCAGCAGCTTAACCGGCTCAGATACGCAGTATTTT. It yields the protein CASSLTGSDTQYF. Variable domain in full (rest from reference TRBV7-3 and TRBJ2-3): GAGVSQTPSNKVTEKGKYVELRCDPISGHTALYWYRQSLGQGPEFLIYFQGTGAADDSGLPNDRFFAVRPEGSVSTLKIQRTERGDSAVYLCASSLTGSDTQYFGPGTRLTVL.

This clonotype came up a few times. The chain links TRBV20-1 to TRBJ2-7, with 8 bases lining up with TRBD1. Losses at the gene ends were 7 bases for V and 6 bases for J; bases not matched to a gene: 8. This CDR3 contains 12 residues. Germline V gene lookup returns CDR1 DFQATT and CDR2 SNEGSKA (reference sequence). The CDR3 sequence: CSVGQGAGEQYF. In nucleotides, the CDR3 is TGCAGTGTTGGCCAGGGGGCCGGCGAGCAGTACTTC.

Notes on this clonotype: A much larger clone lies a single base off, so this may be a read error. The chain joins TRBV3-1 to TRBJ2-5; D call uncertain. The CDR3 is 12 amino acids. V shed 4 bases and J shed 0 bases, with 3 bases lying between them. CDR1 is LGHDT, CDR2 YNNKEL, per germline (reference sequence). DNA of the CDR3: TGTGCCAGCAGCCGAAACCAAGAGACCCAGTACTTC. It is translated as CASSRNQETQYF.

The DNA for the CDR3 is TGTGCCAGCAGCTTTAGCAGGGGGTTCGCAGATACGCAGTATTTT. Its protein is CASSFSRGFADTQYF. The chain uses TRBV7-8 and TRBJ2-3; 7 nucleotides match TRBD1. The V gene's germline CDR1 is SGHVS and CDR2 FQNEAQ. The trim removed 3 bases at V and 4 bases at J, leaving 7 bases unmatched. The CDR3 covers 15 residues.

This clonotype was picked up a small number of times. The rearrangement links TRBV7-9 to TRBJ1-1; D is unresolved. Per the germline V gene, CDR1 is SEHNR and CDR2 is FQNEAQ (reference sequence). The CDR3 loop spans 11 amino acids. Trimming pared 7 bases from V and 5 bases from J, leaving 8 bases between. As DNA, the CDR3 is TGTGCCAGCACCGGCAGGACTGAAGCTTTCTTT. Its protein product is CASTGRTEAFF.

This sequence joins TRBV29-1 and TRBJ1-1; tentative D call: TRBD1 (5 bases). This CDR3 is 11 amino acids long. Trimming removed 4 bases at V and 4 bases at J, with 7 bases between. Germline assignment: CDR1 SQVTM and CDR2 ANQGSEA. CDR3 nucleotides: TGCAGCGTTGTTCAGGGCACTGAAGCTTTCTTT. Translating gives CSVVQGTEAFF.

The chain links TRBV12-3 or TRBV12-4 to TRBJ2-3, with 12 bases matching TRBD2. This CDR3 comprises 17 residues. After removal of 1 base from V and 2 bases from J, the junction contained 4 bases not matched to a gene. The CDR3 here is CASSLGTSGVYTDTQYF. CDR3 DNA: TGTGCCAGCAGTTTAGGGACTAGCGGGGTCTACACAGATACGCAGTATTTT.

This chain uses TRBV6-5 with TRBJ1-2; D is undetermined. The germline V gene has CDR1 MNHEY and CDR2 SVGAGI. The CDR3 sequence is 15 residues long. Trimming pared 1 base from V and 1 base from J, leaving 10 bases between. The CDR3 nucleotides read TGTGCCAGCAGTTACTTCTCGGACGGTAACTATGGCTACACCTTC. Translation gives CASSYFSDGNYGYTF.

The CDR3 bases are TGTGCCACCAGCCCCCCGGGACAGACTTACTCTGGAAACACCATATATTTT. Encoded protein: CATSPPGQTYSGNTIYF. The V call is TRBV24-1, the J call TRBJ1-3; TRBD1 agrees at 7 bases. Germline CDR1 is KGHDR and CDR2 is SFDVKD. The CDR3 consists of 17 residues. The ends lost 7 bases at V and 0 bases at J; junction bases unmatched: 11.

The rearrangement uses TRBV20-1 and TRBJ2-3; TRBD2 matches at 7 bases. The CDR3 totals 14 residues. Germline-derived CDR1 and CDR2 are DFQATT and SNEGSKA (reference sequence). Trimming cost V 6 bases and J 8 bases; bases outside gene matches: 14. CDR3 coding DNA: TGCAGTGCCATGCGGGAGCCTCACAGTGGTACGCAGTATTTT. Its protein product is CSAMREPHSGTQYF.